This T cell receptor beta chain appears in the sequencing data of a study of blood T cell repertoires in COVID-19. About the research overall: Donors in the United States, Italy and Spain gave samples during acute or convalescent COVID-19.

Germline V gives CDR1 SNHLY, CDR2 FYNNEI. V gave up 3 bases and J gave up 4 bases, with 15 bases separating them. The CDR3 is made up of 15 amino acids. This table comes from immunoSEQ multiplex PCR, and its TCRdb copy is limited to in-frame clones, with some not included. The data show roughly 20,000 clones, around 82% seen once. The V gene is TRBV2, the J gene TRBJ1-1, with a tentative D call TRBD1 (6 bases). What was sequenced was peripheral blood. The clonotype originates from a human donor in a cohort sampled during active COVID-19. The CDR3 bases are TGTGCCAGCAGTGAGCAAGCAACCAGGGGCACTGAAGCTTTCTTT. It encodes CASSEQATRGTEAFF.